The 13 T cell receptor beta chains below all came from one sample that was sequenced in a study of blood T cells in healthy people across ages. It was with a sample-barcoded 5' primer and a J-beta primer mix that a second PCR of roughly 7 to 12 cycles was run. TCRdb ran MiXCR on the 5' RACE reads and lists one entry per CDR3 protein. The sample records about 1.6 million distinct CDR3 sequences, roughly a third being singletons. The sequencing sample was made of blood. The receptors come from a woman in her twenties or thirties in good health.

Many counts were recorded for this clonotype. The CDR3 loop is CASSLASGGRETQYF. As DNA, the CDR3 is TGTGCCAGCAGCTTAGCGAGTGGAGGGAGAGAGACCCAGTACTTC. This sequence joins TRBV7-9 and TRBJ2-5; D might be TRBD2 (6 bases). Trimming cost V 0 bases and J 4 bases, with 12 bases left between them. Germline CDR1 is SEHNR and CDR2 is FQNEAQ (reference sequence). CDR3 length: 15 amino acids.

This clonotype was counted only a few times. V gene TRBV6-5 combines with J gene TRBJ2-1; 8 nucleotides line up with TRBD2. V shed 10 bases and J 4 bases; nucleotides not matched to a gene: 6. Germline V CDR1 and CDR2: MNHEY, SVGAGI. The length of the CDR3 is 13 residues. The CDR3 DNA sequence: TGTGCCACCCGACTAGCGAGTTACAATGAGCAGTTCTTC. This translates into CATRLASYNEQFF.

CDR3: CASSLLKGEGGYTF. The CDR3 bases are TGTGCCAGCAGCTTGTTGAAAGGGGAAGGTGGCTACACCTTC. This rearrangement joins TRBV5-6 to TRBJ1-2; TRBD1 might be the D (5 bases). Trimming removed 1 base from V and 7 bases from J, with 14 bases in between. The CDR3 length is 14 residues. Germline CDR1 reads SGHDT; CDR2 reads YYEEEE. Variable domain in full (rest from reference TRBV5-6 and TRBJ1-2): DAGVTQSPTHLIKTRGQQVTLRCSPKSGHDTVSWYQQALGQGPQFIFQYYEEEERQRGNFPDRFSGHQFPNYSSELNVNALLLGDSALYLCASSLLKGEGGYTFGSGTRLTVV.

The chain combines TRBV13 with TRBJ2-1; 12 positions agree with TRBD2. CDR1 is PRHDT and CDR2 is FYEKMQ in the germline V gene (reference sequence). Trimming at V came to 4 bases and at J to 7 bases, leaving 8 bases not matched to a gene. The CDR3 is 16 residues long. In DNA form, the CDR3 reads TGTGCCAGCAGCTACCGACTAGCGGGAGTTCAGAATGAGCAGTTCTTC. This encodes CASSYRLAGVQNEQFF.

The chain is built from TRBV4-2 and TRBJ1-5, with no clear D. There are 15 residues in the CDR3. V shed 3 bases and J shed 3 bases, with 12 bases lying between them. Per germline, CDR1 LGHNA and CDR2 YNFKEQ. The CDR3 sequence is CASSQMVAANQPQHF. The CDR3 DNA reads as TGTGCCAGCAGCCAGATGGTGGCGGCCAATCAGCCCCAGCATTTT.

The gene calls are TRBV20-1 and TRBJ2-1, with 7 bases lining up with TRBD2. The CDR3 spans 13 residues. Losses at the gene ends were 6 bases for V and 4 bases for J; bases not matched to a gene: 6. Looked up from germline, CDR1 is DFQATT and CDR2 is SNEGSKA (reference sequence). This CDR3 is CSAPGTIYNEQFF. CDR3 coding DNA: TGCAGTGCCCCCGGGACTATTTACAATGAGCAGTTCTTC.

This clonotype was seen at least ten times. This chain uses TRBV5-6 with TRBJ2-1; 13 bases map to TRBD2. The junction had 5 bases not matched to a gene; V was cut back by 4 bases and J by 1 base. Germline V gene sequence: CDR1 SGHDT, CDR2 YYEEEE. The length of the CDR3 is 17 residues. The CDR3 nucleotides are TGTGCCAGCAGCCTGACTAGCGGGGGGCTTTCCTACAATGAGCAGTTCTTC. Translating it yields CASSLTSGGLSYNEQFF.

Details on this clonotype: Being one base from a much bigger clone, this may be a read error. The V and J genes are TRBV12-3 or TRBV12-4 and TRBJ2-1, with a tentative D call TRBD1 (6 bases). CDR3 length: 10 amino acids. Here the CDR3 reads CVTQGNEQFF. DNA for the CDR3: TGTGTCACACAGGGTAATGAGCAGTTCTTC.

The table lists this clonotype with a few counts. The chain joins TRBV5-1 to TRBJ1-2, with unresolved D. Trimming left V 4 bases short and J 5 bases short, with 15 bases between. Germline V gives CDR1 SGHRS, CDR2 YFSETQ. CDR3 length: 14 amino acids. CDR3 DNA sequence: TGCGCCAGCAGCACCGGACGGGATTTGTATGGCTACACCTTC. Translation: CASSTGRDLYGYTF.

The rearrangement uses TRBV19 and TRBJ2-7, with unresolved D. V was cut by 6 bases and J by 3 bases, with 18 bases left in between. The length of the CDR3 is 15 residues. Per the germline V gene, CDR1 is LNHDA and CDR2 is SQIVND (reference sequence). CDR3 nucleotide sequence: TGTGCCAGTAGCCCCGACCAGGCCTTTGGCTACGAGCAGTACTTC. Its translation is CASSPDQAFGYEQYF.

J is TRBJ2-3 and V is TRBV27, with D possibly being TRBD2 (6 bases). The germline CDR1 and CDR2 sequences are MNHEY and SMNVEV (reference sequence). This CDR3 spans 15 amino acids. The V end lost 2 bases, the J end lost 6 bases, and 15 bases lay between the germline ends. In nucleotides, the CDR3 is TGTGCCAGCAGTTTACAAGCGGGTTATGGGGATACGCAGTATTTT. This sequence encodes CASSLQAGYGDTQYF.

This chain links TRBV20-1 with TRBJ2-7, with D maybe TRBD2 (6 bases). Germline V gene data show CDR1 as DFQATT and CDR2 as SNEGSKA (reference sequence). This CDR3 is built from 15 residues. Trimming stripped 1 base from V and 1 base from J, with 14 bases between. The CDR3: CSARGWGVVSYEQYF. The DNA for the CDR3 is TGCAGTGCTAGAGGGTGGGGGGTCGTATCCTACGAGCAGTACTTC.

V gene TRBV6-5 combines with J gene TRBJ1-2; D gene ambiguous. Trimming cost V 11 bases and J 8 bases, with 21 bases left between them. CDR3 size: 13 residues. The germline V gene has CDR1 MNHEY and CDR2 SVGAGI. CDR3: CAAARARRRGYTF. DNA for the CDR3: TGTGCCGCAGCGCGGGCCCGTCGGCGGGGCTACACCTTC.